The TCR beta chain described here comes from a study of early T cells in non-severe SARS-CoV-2 infection (dated by TCRdb to the early 2020s). Notes on the research overall: Because TCR sequencing was done on bulk RNA from unsorted whole blood, the alpha and beta chains could not be paired. What the study reported, not specific to this receptor: VDJdb matching was skewed toward anti-spike CD8 responses and likely underestimated virus-specific expansions by missing private and CD4 specificities.

Receptors were amplified or captured by 5' RACE. The data were produced on a NextSeq 500. The TCR library protocol attached unique molecular identifiers to individual cDNA molecules to correct for sequencing error and PCR bias. Both TCR alpha and beta chains were sequenced, and tight co-correlation was observed between alpha and beta sequence abundances in each sample. Turning to the authors' computational methods: Decombinator V4 was used to perform V gene, J gene and CDR3 annotation of TCR sequences. TCRs were defined as expanded if a significant change between any two time points was detected under a Poisson model with p below 0.0001. Abundances of TCRs were expressed as counts per million after normalisation to the total number of TCRs sequenced in each sample. TRAV1-2 paired with TRAJ12, TRAJ20 or TRAJ33 defined MAIT TCRs, while TRAV10 paired with TRAJ18 defined iNKT TCRs. VDJdb, accessed 1 November 2021, was searched for CMV, EBV and SARS-CoV-2 annotated TCRs, with TCRs annotated for multiple antigens excluded. TCRdb's own reprocessing of the public reads used fastp at Q25 and MiXCR and kept productive beta chains. Entries that share a CDR3 protein sequence are merged under the most common genes and DNA. It is TCRdb's table, rather than the study itself, that gives the V and J calls and clone size. This sample holds 40,000 to 50,000 distinct CDR3 sequences; about 7% were observed only once. 4% to 5.5% of the sample comes from the top ten.

The junction carries 12 bases between V and J, which are trimmed by 0 bases and 0 bases respectively. From the cysteine through the phenylalanine, the CDR3 covers 16 amino acids. Kept here is only the CDR3 DNA, which spans 48 bases and is read in frame from base 1. Via the germline V gene (reference sequence), CDR1 is DFQATT and CDR2 SNEGSKA. This clonotype was counted ten times or more. Its antigen remains unidentified. Qualities for individual bases were not recorded, and no much larger clone is one base off. This was a case-control study nested in a cohort of healthcare workers in London, UK, who had nasopharyngeal swab PCR tests and blood samples taken every week. Between 23 and 31 March 2020, the week of the UK lockdown, healthcare workers were enrolled and then followed up weekly for as long as 16 weeks.

What was sequenced was whole blood. The sequence links TRBV20-1 to TRBJ2-4, with the D gene call left open. This TCR came from an adult who was a healthcare worker with PCR-confirmed SARS-CoV-2 infection or an uninfected control (not recorded which). The bases read TGCAGTGCTAGAGATTTGACGGGTCTAGCCAAAAACATTCAGTACTTC. Its amino acids are CSARDLTGLAKNIQYF.